Listed here are 30 T cell receptor beta chains from one sample, sequenced in a study of control samples from healthy donors and cancer patients. Repertoires were generated with immunoSEQ multiplex PCR, while TCRdb's copy carries only in-frame clones and drops some. The sample holds fewer than 130,000 clones; approximately 87% are singletons and the top ten take roughly 3.7%. Material for sequencing was PBMCs. Receptors were obtained from a woman aged 55-70 years with lung cancer.

J is TRBJ1-1 and V is TRBV7-2; 9 nucleotides match TRBD1. CDR3 length: 16 residues. CDR1 is SGHTA and CDR2 is FQGNSA in the germline V gene. The V and J ends lost 5 bases and 0 bases, in that order; junction bases with no gene match: 7. In DNA, the CDR3 is TGTGCCAGCAGCCCTCGGACAGGGGCCGTGAACACTGAAGCTTTCTTT. Amino acid sequence: CASSPRTGAVNTEAFF.

The V gene is TRBV6-5, the J gene TRBJ2-7, with 8 bases matching TRBD1. There are 14 residues in the CDR3. Trimming took 1 base from V and 8 from J; bases not matched to a gene: 7. CDR1 is MNHEY and CDR2 is SVGAGI in the germline V gene. The CDR3 loop is CASSYFDRGDQQYF. For the CDR3, the DNA is TGTGCCAGCAGTTACTTCGACAGGGGTGATCAGCAGTACTTC.

The rearrangement links TRBV19 to TRBJ2-3; tentative D call: TRBD1 (5 bases). This CDR3 is 16 amino acids long. Germline assignment: CDR1 LNHDA and CDR2 SQIVND (reference sequence). Trimming took off 10 bases at V and 4 bases at J, with 24 bases between the two ends. The CDR3 here is CATKRQGQGFADTQYF. The CDR3 coding sequence is TGTGCCACTAAACGTCAAGGGCAGGGTTTTGCAGATACGCAGTATTTT.

The V and J genes are TRBV19 and TRBJ1-2; D gene unclear. Trimming took off 9 bases at V and 8 bases at J, with 13 bases between the two ends. From germline, CDR1 is LNHDA and CDR2 SQIVND (reference sequence). The CDR3 consists of 11 residues. Written as DNA, the CDR3 is TGTGCCAGCTCCGCTCATGAAGGCTACACCTTC. It codes for CASSAHEGYTF.

The V call is TRBV4-1, the J call TRBJ1-2; a possible D gene is TRBD1 (5 bases). Trimming pared 0 bases from V and 4 bases from J, leaving 18 bases between. The CDR3 is made up of 17 amino acids. CDR1 and CDR2 from the germline V gene are MGHRA and YSYEKL. In nucleotides, the CDR3 is TGCGCCAGCAGCCAAGATAGGGACTCGGACGCTAGCTATGGCTACACCTTC. Its translation: CASSQDRDSDASYGYTF.

V gene TRBV28 combines with J gene TRBJ1-1; TRBD1 agrees at 9 bases. This CDR3 is 14 amino acids long. Germline lookup yields CDR1 MDHEN and CDR2 SYDVKM. V lost 7 bases and J lost 2; bases outside the gene matches: 5. For the CDR3, the DNA is TGTGCCAGCATACCGGGACAGGGTAACACTGAAGCTTTCTTT. This translates into CASIPGQGNTEAFF.

V is TRBV5-4 and J is TRBJ1-4, with TRBD1 as a possible D gene (5 bases). Trimming cost V 5 bases and J 8 bases, with 19 bases left between them. CDR3 length: 15 amino acids. Germline values: CDR1 SGHNT, CDR2 YYREEE (reference sequence). The CDR3 loop reads CASSSTGASKEKLFF. The CDR3 DNA reads TGTGCCAGCAGTTCGACCGGGGCGTCGAAAGAAAAACTGTTTTTT.

The rearrangement links TRBV28 to TRBJ2-1; D is perhaps TRBD2 (5 bases). Trimming took off 5 bases at V and 0 bases at J, with 14 bases between the two ends. CDR3 length equals 16 residues. Germline lookup yields CDR1 MDHEN and CDR2 SYDVKM. The DNA for the CDR3 is TGTGCCAGCAGTAGGCCCCAGCGGAGCTCCTACAATGAGCAGTTCTTC. Protein: CASSRPQRSSYNEQFF.

The rearrangement uses TRBV2 and TRBJ2-2, with 12 positions matching TRBD2. Unmatched junction bases numbered 2, after V lost 4 bases and J lost 5 bases. CDR3 length: 15 amino acids. Per germline, CDR1 SNHLY and CDR2 FYNNEI. Here the CDR3 reads CASSGGLAGTGELFF. CDR3 DNA: TGTGCCAGCAGTGGAGGACTAGCGGGGACCGGGGAGCTGTTTTTT. Variable domain in full (rest from reference TRBV2 and TRBJ2-2): EPEVTQTPSHQVTQMGQEVILRCVPISNHLYFYWYRQILGQKVEFLVSFYNNEISEKSEIFDDQFSVERPDGSNFTLKIRSTKLEDSAMYFCASSGGLAGTGELFFGEGSRLTVL.

This clone came up once. The rearrangement uses TRBV7-6 and TRBJ2-1; D not certain. The CDR3 is 15 residues long. The germline CDR1 and CDR2 sequences are SGHVS and FNYEAQ. Trimming took off 1 base at V and 2 bases at J, with 9 bases between the two ends. The CDR3 DNA reads as TGTGCCAGCAGCTTAGATGTCTCCCCCTACAATGAGCAGTTCTTC. This codes for CASSLDVSPYNEQFF.

This clone was observed many times. The chain uses TRBV6-2 or TRBV6-3 and TRBJ1-2; no definite D call. This CDR3 is built from 14 residues. The V end was cut by 2 bases, the J end by 4 bases, with 11 bases between. CDR1 and CDR2 (germline): MNHEY, SVGEGT. The CDR3 DNA follows: TGTGCCAGCAGTTACAGTCCACGTCTCTATGGCTACACCTTC. This encodes CASSYSPRLYGYTF.

This chain links TRBV5-4 with TRBJ2-2; no clear D gene. CDR1 and CDR2 from the germline V gene are SGHNT and YYREEE (reference sequence). The CDR3 loop spans 16 amino acids. Trimming stripped 4 bases from V and 2 bases from J, with 15 bases between. The CDR3 DNA is TGTGCCAGCAGCCAAGCGTCCGGTCGTAACACCGGGGAGCTGTTTTTT. Translated, it gives CASSQASGRNTGELFF.

CDR3 nucleotide sequence: TGTGCCAGCATGACCGGGACCACGAACACTGAAGCTTTCTTT. Protein sequence: CASMTGTTNTEAFF. The V gene is TRBV2, the J gene TRBJ1-1, with D possibly TRBD1 on 5 matching bases. Trimming stripped 7 bases from V and 1 base from J, with 13 bases between. The germline gives CDR1 SNHLY, CDR2 FYNNEI. This CDR3 region has 14 residues.

The gene calls are TRBV27 and TRBJ2-3; D remains unclear. The CDR3 is 13 amino acids. CDR1 MNHEY and CDR2 SMNVEV come from the germline V gene (reference sequence). Deletions cut 10 bases from V and 6 bases from J, with 17 bases between. DNA of the CDR3: TGTGCCACCCAGCCGGTGGGGTCGGATACGCAGTATTTT. Its translation is CATQPVGSDTQYF.

This clone was observed once. This chain connects TRBV19 to TRBJ1-1; 9 bases line up with TRBD1. Trimming took 6 bases from V and 4 from J; bases not matched to a gene: 9. This CDR3 contains 15 residues. Germline V gene lookup returns CDR1 LNHDA and CDR2 SQIVND (reference sequence). This CDR3 reads CASSPTGGRGTEAFF. CDR3 bases: TGTGCCAGTAGCCCGACAGGGGGAAGGGGCACTGAAGCTTTCTTT.

The chain employs TRBV5-5 and TRBJ1-2, with 9 bases fitting TRBD1. V dropped 1 base and J dropped 2; count of bases not matched to a gene: 6. The germline V gene encodes CDR1 SGHKS and CDR2 YYEKEE (reference sequence). The CDR3 runs 16 residues. DNA of the CDR3: TGTGCCAGCAGCTTGTCACAGGGGGCATTGAACTATGGCTACACCTTC. This codes for CASSLSQGALNYGYTF.

V usage is TRBV11-3 and J usage is TRBJ2-5; D perhaps matches TRBD1 (5 bases). The CDR3 extends over 13 amino acids. V was cut by 5 bases and J by 7 bases, with 14 bases left in between. Germline V lookup: CDR1 SGHNT, CDR2 YENEEA. The chain's CDR3 is CASSQVDDRTQYF. CDR3 sequence (DNA): TGTGCCAGCAGCCAAGTGGACGACAGGACCCAGTACTTC.

DNA for the CDR3: TGTGCTAGTGGTTTTGGCAACAGTGGCAATCAGCCCCAGCATTTT. It is translated as CASGFGNSGNQPQHF. The chain is built from TRBV12-5 and TRBJ1-5, with D uncertain. With 3 bases removed from V and 2 bases from J, the gap between germline ends came to 11 bases. Germline CDR1 LGHNT, CDR2 FRNRAP. This CDR3 has 15 amino acids.

The table lists this clone with a count of one. One end of the junction is discordant with germline, which a read error may explain. In DNA, the CDR3 is TGTGCTAGCAGCTTAGGCCACAGCTCCTACGAGCAGTACTTC. Translating gives CASSLGHSSYEQYF. V gene TRBV7-7 combines with J gene TRBJ2-7; D is unclear. The length of the CDR3 is 14 residues. Germline CDR1 reads SSHAT; CDR2 reads FNYEAQ (reference sequence).

The chain recombines TRBV24-1 with TRBJ2-2; D uncertain. The CDR3 length is 14 residues. Germline V lookup: CDR1 KGHDR, CDR2 SFDVKD. Trimming took off 7 bases at V and 3 bases at J, with 11 bases between the two ends. CDR3 sequence: CATSLDGYTGELFF. As DNA, the CDR3 is TGTGCCACCAGCCTCGACGGCTACACCGGGGAGCTGTTTTTT.

The chain carries TRBV7-2 and TRBJ2-6; D possibly corresponds to TRBD2 (5 bases). With 3 bases removed from V and 0 bases from J, the gap between germline ends came to 12 bases. The CDR3 length is 17 residues. The germline V gene encodes CDR1 SGHTA and CDR2 FQGNSA. This CDR3 reads CASSFVSGISGANVLTF. In nucleotides, the CDR3 is TGTGCCAGCAGCTTCGTCTCGGGGATCTCTGGGGCCAACGTCCTGACTTTC.

The chain recombines TRBV27 with TRBJ1-2; possibly TRBD1 for D (5 bases). The V and J ends lost 2 bases and 4 bases respectively, with 8 bases between them. Germline V gives CDR1 MNHEY, CDR2 SMNVEV (reference sequence). The CDR3 length is 13 residues. The CDR3 sequence: CASSLRGGYGYTF. The CDR3 DNA reads TGTGCCAGCAGTTTAAGGGGAGGCTATGGCTACACCTTC.

CDR3 coding DNA: TGTGCCAGCAGTTTAGTTTCGAGTACTGAAGCTTTCTTT. Its translation is CASSLVSSTEAFF. The chain links TRBV27 to TRBJ1-1; D uncertain. Germline V gene sequence: CDR1 MNHEY, CDR2 SMNVEV (reference sequence). Trimming pared 2 bases from V and 5 bases from J, leaving 9 bases between. The CDR3 spans 13 residues.

V and J are TRBV18 and TRBJ1-6, with no clear D. There are 16 residues in the CDR3. V was pared by 0 bases and J by 1 base, with 7 bases between. Per the germline V gene, CDR1 is KGHSH and CDR2 is LQKENI. CDR3 region: CASSPPRVSYNSPLHF. The CDR3 region has the DNA TGTGCCAGCTCACCACCGAGGGTGTCCTATAATTCACCCCTCCACTTT.

The gene calls are TRBV6-2 or TRBV6-3 and TRBJ2-3; TRBD1 agrees at 9 bases. Germline V gives CDR1 MNHEY, CDR2 SVGEGT. This CDR3 contains 17 residues. The ends lost 4 bases at V and 1 base at J; junction bases unmatched: 9. The CDR3 DNA is TGTGCCAGCAGTTCACAAACAGGGGGCATTGGCACAGATACGCAGTATTTT. It specifies CASSSQTGGIGTDTQYF.

The rearrangement joins TRBV18 to TRBJ1-3; D uncertain. The CDR3 spans 15 residues. Between the trimmed V and J ends, which lost 3 bases and 3 bases, there was a span of 12 bases. Per the germline V gene, CDR1 is KGHSH and CDR2 is LQKENI. CDR3 residues: CASSPEALFGNTIYF. The CDR3 nucleotides read TGTGCCAGCTCACCTGAGGCGCTTTTTGGAAACACCATATATTTT. Looking up the rest from reference TRBV18 and TRBJ1-3 gives the full variable domain: NAGVMQNPRHLVRRRGQEARLRCSPMKGHSHVYWYRQLPEEGLKFMVYLQKENIIDESGMPKERFSAEFPKEGPSILRIQQVVRGDSAAYFCASSPEALFGNTIYFGEGSWLTVV.

The V gene is TRBV5-1, the J gene TRBJ1-3; 8 bases are shared with TRBD1. Losses at the gene ends were 5 bases for V and 0 bases for J; bases not matched to a gene: 4. This CDR3 has 15 residues. Per germline, CDR1 SGHRS and CDR2 YFSETQ. DNA for the CDR3: TGCGCCAGCAGACTGCAGGGGGCCTCTGGAAACACCATATATTTT. Its translation is CASRLQGASGNTIYF. The variable domain in full, completed from reference TRBV5-1 and TRBJ1-3, reads KAGVTQTPRYLIKTRGQQVTLSCSPISGHRSVSWYQQTPGQGLQFLFEYFSETQRNKGNFPGRFSGRQFSNSRSEMNVSTLELGDSALYLCASRLQGASGNTIYFGEGSWLTVV.

V usage is TRBV7-2 and J usage is TRBJ1-5; tentative D call: TRBD1 (6 bases). V lost 0 bases and J lost 5, with 8 bases in between. This CDR3 is built from 14 residues. CDR1 and CDR2 (germline): SGHTA, FQGNSA. This CDR3 reads CASSLATGDQPQHF. As DNA, the CDR3 is TGTGCCAGCAGCTTAGCGACAGGTGATCAGCCCCAGCATTTT.

In DNA form, the CDR3 reads TGTGCCACCGGGCGGGGTTTCTCTGGGGCCAACGTCCTGACTTTC. As protein: CATGRGFSGANVLTF. This chain connects TRBV19 to TRBJ2-6, with D tentatively TRBD2 (6 bases). The length of the CDR3 is 15 residues. V shed 10 bases and J shed 0 bases, with 13 bases lying between them. In germline, CDR1 is LNHDA, CDR2 SQIVND (reference sequence). Looking up the rest from reference TRBV19 and TRBJ2-6 gives the full variable domain: DGGITQSPKYLFRKEGQNVTLSCEQNLNHDAMYWYRQDPGQGLRLIYYSQIVNDFQKGDIAEGYSVSREKKESFPLTVTSAQKNPTAFYLCATGRGFSGANVLTFGAGSRLTVL.

This sequence joins TRBV28 and TRBJ2-7; D not resolved. V was clipped by 5 bases and J by 4 bases, with 15 bases between them. The CDR3 is 14 residues long. Germline V gene data show CDR1 as MDHEN and CDR2 as SYDVKM. In nucleotides, the CDR3 is TGTGCCAGCAGTCTGGGGAATGGGATGTACGAGCAGTACTTC. This codes for CASSLGNGMYEQYF.